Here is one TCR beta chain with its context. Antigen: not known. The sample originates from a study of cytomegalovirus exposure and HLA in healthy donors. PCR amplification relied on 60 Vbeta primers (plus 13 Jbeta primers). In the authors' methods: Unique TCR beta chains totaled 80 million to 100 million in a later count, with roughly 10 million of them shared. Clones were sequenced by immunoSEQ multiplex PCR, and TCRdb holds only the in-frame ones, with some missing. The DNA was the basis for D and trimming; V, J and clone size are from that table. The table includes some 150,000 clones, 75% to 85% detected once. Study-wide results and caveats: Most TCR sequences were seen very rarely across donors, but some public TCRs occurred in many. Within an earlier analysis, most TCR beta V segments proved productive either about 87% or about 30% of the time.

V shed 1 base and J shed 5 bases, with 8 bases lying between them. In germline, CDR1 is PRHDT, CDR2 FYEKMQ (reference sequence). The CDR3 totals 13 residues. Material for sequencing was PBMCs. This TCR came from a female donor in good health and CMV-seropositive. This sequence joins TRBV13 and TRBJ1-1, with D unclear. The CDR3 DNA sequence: TGTGCCAGCAGCTTAGTCCAGGCTACTGAAGCTTTCTTT. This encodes CASSLVQATEAFF.